This T cell receptor (beta chain) derives from a study of OX40 agonist ivuxolimab in advanced cancers. This table comes from immunoSEQ multiplex PCR, and its TCRdb copy is limited to in-frame clones, with some not included. This sample carries just over 40,000 clones, around 83% of them seen once, and the ten largest clones take approximately 15%. The CDR3 is made up of 13 amino acids. The germline V gene encodes CDR1 SEHNR and CDR2 FQNEAQ (reference sequence). With 5 bases clipped from V and 6 bases from J, the junction kept 3 bases outside the gene matches. The sample was CD4+ or CD8+ T cells sorted from blood, taken in a trial of the OX40 agonist ivuxolimab. The source is an adult with an advanced solid tumor such as melanoma, head and neck, liver or kidney cancer. The chain uses TRBV7-9 and TRBJ2-2; 7 positions match TRBD2. The CDR3 region is CASSPGGAGELFF. The CDR3 DNA is TGTGCCAGCAGCCCGGGAGGCGCCGGGGAGCTGTTTTTT.